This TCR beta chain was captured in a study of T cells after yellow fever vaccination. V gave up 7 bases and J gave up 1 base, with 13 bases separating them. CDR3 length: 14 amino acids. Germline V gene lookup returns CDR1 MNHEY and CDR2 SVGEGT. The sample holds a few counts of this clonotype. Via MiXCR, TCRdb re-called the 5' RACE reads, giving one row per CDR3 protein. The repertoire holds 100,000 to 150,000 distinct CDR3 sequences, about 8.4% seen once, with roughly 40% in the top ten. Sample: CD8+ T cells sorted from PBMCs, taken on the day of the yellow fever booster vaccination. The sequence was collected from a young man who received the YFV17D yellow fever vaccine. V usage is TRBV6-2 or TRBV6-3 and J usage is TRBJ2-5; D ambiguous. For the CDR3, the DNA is TGTGCCAGCACCCCAGACGGCTTCCAAGAGACCCAGTACTTC. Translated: CASTPDGFQETQYF.